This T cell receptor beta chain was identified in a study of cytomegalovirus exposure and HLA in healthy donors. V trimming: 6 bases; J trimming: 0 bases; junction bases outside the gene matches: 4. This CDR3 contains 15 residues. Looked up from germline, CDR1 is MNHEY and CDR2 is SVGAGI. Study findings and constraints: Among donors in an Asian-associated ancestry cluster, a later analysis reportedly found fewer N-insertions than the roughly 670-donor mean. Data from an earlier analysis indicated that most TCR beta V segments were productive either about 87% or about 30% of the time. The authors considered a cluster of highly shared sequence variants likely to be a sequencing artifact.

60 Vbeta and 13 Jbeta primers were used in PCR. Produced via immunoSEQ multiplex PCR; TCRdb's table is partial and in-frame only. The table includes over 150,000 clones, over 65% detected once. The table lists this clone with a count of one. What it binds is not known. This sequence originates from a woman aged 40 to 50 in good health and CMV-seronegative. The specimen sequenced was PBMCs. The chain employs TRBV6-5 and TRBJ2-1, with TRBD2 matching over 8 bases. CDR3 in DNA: TGTGCCAGCAGACGGGAGGGTAGCTCCTACAATGAGCAGTTCTTC. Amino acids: CASRREGSSYNEQFF.